Presented here are 5 T cell receptor beta chains from one specimen sequenced in a study of Ad26.COV2.S vaccination and SARS-CoV-2 variants. Clones were sequenced by immunoSEQ multiplex PCR, and TCRdb holds only the in-frame ones, with some missing. The repertoire holds approximately 400,000 clones, with 83% as singletons. The treatment: approximately 18 received Ad26.COV2.S at low or high dose, single or two shots; about five received placebo; per-sample allocation not given. Samples came from day 63 after the first vaccine or placebo injection. The specimen was peripheral blood, collected in a trial of Ad26.COV2.S vaccine versus placebo. These receptors were obtained from a person aged 18 to 65 who received the Ad26.COV2.S COVID-19 vaccine or a placebo.

The genes are TRBV2 and TRBJ2-7, with D possibly being TRBD2 (6 bases). Germline V gene sequence: CDR1 SNHLY, CDR2 FYNNEI. The V end was cut by 4 bases, the J end by 1 base, with 14 bases between. This CDR3 has 15 amino acids. The CDR3 spells CASSGIGGDSYEQYF. The CDR3 nucleotides read TGTGCCAGCAGTGGAATAGGCGGGGATTCCTACGAGCAGTACTTC.

The chain links TRBV3-1 (or the pseudogene TRBV3-2) to TRBJ2-7, with D perhaps matching TRBD1 or TRBD2 (5 bases each). CDR3 length equals 15 residues. With 5 bases removed from V and 2 bases from J, the gap between germline ends came to 16 bases. Germline CDR1 and CDR2: LGHDT and YNNKEL (reference sequence). The CDR3 region is CASSARDKGPYEQYF. In DNA, the CDR3 is TGTGCCAGCAGCGCCCGGGATAAGGGGCCCTACGAGCAGTACTTC.

The V and J genes are TRBV4-3 and TRBJ2-7, with a tentative D call TRBD1 (6 bases). CDR3 length: 17 residues. The V and J ends lost 3 bases and 0 bases respectively, with 18 bases between them. Looked up from germline, CDR1 is LGHNA and CDR2 is YSLEER. This chain's CDR3 is CASSQDTPGESSYEQYF. CDR3 bases: TGCGCCAGCAGCCAGGATACACCAGGGGAAAGCTCCTACGAGCAGTACTTC.

This sequence joins TRBV4-1 and TRBJ1-1, with D perhaps TRBD1 (6 bases). Germline-derived CDR1 and CDR2 are MGHRA and YSYEKL. The CDR3 covers 15 residues. Trimming took 4 bases from V and 4 from J, leaving 16 bases between them. CDR3 coding DNA: TGCGCCAGCAGCCGGCAAGCAGGGGACGGCACTGAAGCTTTCTTT. The encoded protein is CASSRQAGDGTEAFF.

This clone was picked up many times. This rearrangement joins TRBV2 to TRBJ2-7; 9 bases align to TRBD1. Unmatched junction bases numbered 7, after V lost 2 bases and J lost 5 bases. This CDR3 comprises 15 residues. The germline gives CDR1 SNHLY, CDR2 FYNNEI. CDR3 coding DNA: TGTGCCAGCAGTGAACAGGGACAGGGAGGAGACGAGCAGTACTTC. It translates to CASSEQGQGGDEQYF.